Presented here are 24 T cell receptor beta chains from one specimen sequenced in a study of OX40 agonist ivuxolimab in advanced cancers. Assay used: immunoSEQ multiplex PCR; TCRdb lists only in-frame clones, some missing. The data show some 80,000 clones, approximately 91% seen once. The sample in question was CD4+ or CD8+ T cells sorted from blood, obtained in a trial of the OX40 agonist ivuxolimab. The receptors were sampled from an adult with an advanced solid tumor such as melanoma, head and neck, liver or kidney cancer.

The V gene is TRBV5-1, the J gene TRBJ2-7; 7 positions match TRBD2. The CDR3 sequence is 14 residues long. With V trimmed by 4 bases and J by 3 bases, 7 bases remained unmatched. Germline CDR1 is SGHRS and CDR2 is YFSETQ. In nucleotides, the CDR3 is TGCGCCAGCAGCGTTGAGGCGGGAGTCTACGAGCAGTACTTC. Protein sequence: CASSVEAGVYEQYF.

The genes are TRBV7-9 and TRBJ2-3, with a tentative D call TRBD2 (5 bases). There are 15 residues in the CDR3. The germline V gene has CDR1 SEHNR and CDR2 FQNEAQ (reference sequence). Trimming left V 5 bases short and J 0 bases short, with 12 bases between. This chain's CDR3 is CASSTGLTSTDTQYF. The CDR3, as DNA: TGTGCCAGCAGCACCGGACTGACTAGCACAGATACGCAGTATTTT.

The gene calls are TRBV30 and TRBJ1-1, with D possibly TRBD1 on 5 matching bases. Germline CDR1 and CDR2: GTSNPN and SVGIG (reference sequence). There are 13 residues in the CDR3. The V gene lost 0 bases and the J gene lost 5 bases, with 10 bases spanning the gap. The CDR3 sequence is CAWSVLGGTEAFF. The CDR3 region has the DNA TGTGCCTGGAGTGTACTGGGGGGGACTGAAGCTTTCTTT.

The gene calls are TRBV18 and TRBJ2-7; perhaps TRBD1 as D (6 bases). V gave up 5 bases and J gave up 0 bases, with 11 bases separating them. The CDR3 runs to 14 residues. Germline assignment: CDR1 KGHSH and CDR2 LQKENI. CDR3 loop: CASSTGGASYEQYF. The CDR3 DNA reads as TGTGCCAGCTCAACTGGGGGCGCCTCCTACGAGCAGTACTTC.

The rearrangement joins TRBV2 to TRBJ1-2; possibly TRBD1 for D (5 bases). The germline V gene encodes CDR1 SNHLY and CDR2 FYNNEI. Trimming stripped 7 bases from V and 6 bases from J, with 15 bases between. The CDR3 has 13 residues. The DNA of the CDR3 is TGTGCCAGCATCTCGGACAAGAGGCATGGCTACACCTTC. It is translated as CASISDKRHGYTF. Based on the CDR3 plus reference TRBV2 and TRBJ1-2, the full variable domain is EPEVTQTPSHQVTQMGQEVILRCVPISNHLYFYWYRQILGQKVEFLVSFYNNEISEKSEIFDDQFSVERPDGSNFTLKIRSTKLEDSAMYFCASISDKRHGYTFGSGTRLTVV.

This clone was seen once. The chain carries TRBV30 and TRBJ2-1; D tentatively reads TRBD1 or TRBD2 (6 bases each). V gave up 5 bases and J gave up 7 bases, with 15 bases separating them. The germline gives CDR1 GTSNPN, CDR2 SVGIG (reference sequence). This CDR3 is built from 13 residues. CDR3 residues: CAWSRGTRNEQFF. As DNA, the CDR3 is TGTGCCTGGTCCCGCGGGACACGGAATGAGCAGTTCTTC. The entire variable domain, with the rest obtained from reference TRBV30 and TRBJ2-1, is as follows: SQTIHQWPATLVQPVGSPLSLECTVEGTSNPNLYWYRQAAGRGLQLLFYSVGIGQISSEVPQNLSASRPQDRQFILSSKKLLLSDSGFYLCAWSRGTRNEQFFGPGTRLTVL.

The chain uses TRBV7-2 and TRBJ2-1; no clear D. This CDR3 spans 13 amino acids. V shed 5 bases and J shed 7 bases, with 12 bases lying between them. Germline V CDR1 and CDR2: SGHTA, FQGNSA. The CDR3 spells CASSLGRTNEQFF. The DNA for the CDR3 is TGTGCCAGCAGCCTAGGCCGAACGAATGAGCAGTTCTTC.

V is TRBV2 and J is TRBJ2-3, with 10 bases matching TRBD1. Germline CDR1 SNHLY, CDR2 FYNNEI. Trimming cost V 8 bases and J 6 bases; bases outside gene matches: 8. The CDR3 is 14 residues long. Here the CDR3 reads CASREGQGPDTQYF. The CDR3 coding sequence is TGTGCCAGCCGGGAGGGACAGGGGCCGGATACGCAGTATTTT.

The CDR3 bases are TGTGCCAGCAGCTTAGAAGCGGGAGGGCCGAGCACAGATACGCAGTATTTT. It yields the protein CASSLEAGGPSTDTQYF. This chain connects TRBV7-8 to TRBJ2-3; TRBD2 aligns across 10 bases. Germline lookup yields CDR1 SGHVS and CDR2 FQNEAQ. The CDR3 is 17 amino acids. V shed 1 base, J shed 0 bases, and the junction held 4 bases outside the gene matches.

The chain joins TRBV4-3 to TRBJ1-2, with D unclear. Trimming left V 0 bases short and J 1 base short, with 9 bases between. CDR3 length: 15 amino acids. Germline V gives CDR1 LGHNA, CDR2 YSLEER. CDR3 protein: CASSQEPADNYGYTF. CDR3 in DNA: TGCGCCAGCAGCCAAGAGCCCGCGGATAACTATGGCTACACCTTC.

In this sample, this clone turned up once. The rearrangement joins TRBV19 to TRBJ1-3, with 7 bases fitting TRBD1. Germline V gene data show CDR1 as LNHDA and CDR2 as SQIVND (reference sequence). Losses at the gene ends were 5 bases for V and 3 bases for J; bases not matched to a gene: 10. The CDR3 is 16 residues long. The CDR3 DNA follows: TGTGCCAGTAGTCCGGGACAGCGGGTTGTTGGAAACACCATATATTTT. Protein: CASSPGQRVVGNTIYF. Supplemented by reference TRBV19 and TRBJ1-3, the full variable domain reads DGGITQSPKYLFRKEGQNVTLSCEQNLNHDAMYWYRQDPGQGLRLIYYSQIVNDFQKGDIAEGYSVSREKKESFPLTVTSAQKNPTAFYLCASSPGQRVVGNTIYFGEGSWLTVV.

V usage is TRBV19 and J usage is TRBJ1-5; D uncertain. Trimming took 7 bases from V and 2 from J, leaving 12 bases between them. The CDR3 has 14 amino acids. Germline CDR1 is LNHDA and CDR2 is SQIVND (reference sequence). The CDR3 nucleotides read TGTGCCAGTACGGCCCATTCCGGCAATCAGCCCCAGCATTTT. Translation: CASTAHSGNQPQHF.

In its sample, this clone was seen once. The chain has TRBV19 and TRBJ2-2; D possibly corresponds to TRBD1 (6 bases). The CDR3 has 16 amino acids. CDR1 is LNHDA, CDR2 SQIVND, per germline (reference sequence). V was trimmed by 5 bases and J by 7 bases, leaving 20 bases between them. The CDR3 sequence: CASSGGGGFIGGELFF. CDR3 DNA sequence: TGTGCCAGTAGTGGGGGCGGCGGGTTTATCGGCGGGGAGCTGTTTTTT.

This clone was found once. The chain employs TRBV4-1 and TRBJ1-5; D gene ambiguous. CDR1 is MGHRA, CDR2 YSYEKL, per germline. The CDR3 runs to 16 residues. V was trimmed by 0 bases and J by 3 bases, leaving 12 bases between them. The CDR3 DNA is TGCGCCAGCAGCCAAGAAGGTCAGGCTTTCAATCAGCCCCAGCATTTT. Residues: CASSQEGQAFNQPQHF.

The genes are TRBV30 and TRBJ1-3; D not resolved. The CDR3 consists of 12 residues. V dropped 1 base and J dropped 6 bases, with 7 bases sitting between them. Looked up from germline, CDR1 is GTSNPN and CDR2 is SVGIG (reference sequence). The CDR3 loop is CAWSELANTIYF. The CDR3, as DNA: TGTGCCTGGAGTGAACTTGCAAACACCATATATTTT. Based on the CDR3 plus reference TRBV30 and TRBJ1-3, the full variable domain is SQTIHQWPATLVQPVGSPLSLECTVEGTSNPNLYWYRQAAGRGLQLLFYSVGIGQISSEVPQNLSASRPQDRQFILSSKKLLLSDSGFYLCAWSELANTIYFGEGSWLTVV.

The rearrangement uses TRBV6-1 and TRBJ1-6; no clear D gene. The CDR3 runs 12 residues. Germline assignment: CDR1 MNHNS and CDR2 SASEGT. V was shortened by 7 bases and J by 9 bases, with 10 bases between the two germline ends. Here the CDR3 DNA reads TGTGCCAGCAAGGTAGTAACTTCACCCCTCCACTTT. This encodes CASKVVTSPLHF.

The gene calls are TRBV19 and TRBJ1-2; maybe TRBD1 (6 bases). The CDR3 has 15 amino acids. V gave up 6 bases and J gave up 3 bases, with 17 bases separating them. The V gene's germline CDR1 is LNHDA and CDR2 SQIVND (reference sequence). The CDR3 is CASRSRTDGHYGYTF. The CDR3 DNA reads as TGTGCCAGTAGGAGCAGGACAGACGGTCACTATGGCTACACCTTC.

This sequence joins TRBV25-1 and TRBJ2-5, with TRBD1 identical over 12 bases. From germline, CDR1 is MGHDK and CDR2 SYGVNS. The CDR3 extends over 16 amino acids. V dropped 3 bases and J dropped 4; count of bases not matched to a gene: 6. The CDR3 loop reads CASSDPGTGGGETQYF. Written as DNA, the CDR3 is TGTGCCAGCAGTGATCCCGGGACAGGGGGCGGAGAGACCCAGTACTTC.

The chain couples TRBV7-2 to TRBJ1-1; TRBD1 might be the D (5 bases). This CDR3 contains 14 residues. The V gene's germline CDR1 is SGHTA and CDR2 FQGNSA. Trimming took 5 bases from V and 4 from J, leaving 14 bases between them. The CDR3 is CASSRRGEATEAFF. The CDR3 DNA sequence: TGTGCCAGCAGCCGCCGAGGGGAGGCCACTGAAGCTTTCTTT.

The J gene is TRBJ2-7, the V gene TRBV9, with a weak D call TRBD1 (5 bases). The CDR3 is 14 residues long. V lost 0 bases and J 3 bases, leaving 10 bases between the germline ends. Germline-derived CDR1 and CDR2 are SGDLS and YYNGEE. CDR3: CASSVAGIGYEQYF. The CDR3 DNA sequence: TGTGCCAGCAGCGTAGCAGGGATTGGCTACGAGCAGTACTTC. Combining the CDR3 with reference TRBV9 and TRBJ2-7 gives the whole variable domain DSGVTQTPKHLITATGQRVTLRCSPRSGDLSVYWYQQSLDQGLQFLIQYYNGEERAKGNILERFSAQQFPDLHSELNLSSLELGDSALYFCASSVAGIGYEQYFGPGTRLTVT.

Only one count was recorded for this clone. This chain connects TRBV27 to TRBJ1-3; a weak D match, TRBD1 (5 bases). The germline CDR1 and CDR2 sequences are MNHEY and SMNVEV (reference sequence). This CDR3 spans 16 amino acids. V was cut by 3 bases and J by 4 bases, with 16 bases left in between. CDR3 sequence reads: CASSLRGPAGGNTIYF. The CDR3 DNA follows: TGTGCCAGCAGTTTGAGGGGACCCGCGGGGGGAAACACCATATATTTT.

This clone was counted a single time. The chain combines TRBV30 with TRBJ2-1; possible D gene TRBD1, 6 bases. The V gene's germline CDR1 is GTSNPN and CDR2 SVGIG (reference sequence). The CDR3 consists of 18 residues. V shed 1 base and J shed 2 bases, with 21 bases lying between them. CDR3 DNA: TGTGCCTGGAGTGGATTCCGGGACATTAAGGGGACCTACAATGAGCAGTTCTTC. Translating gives CAWSGFRDIKGTYNEQFF.

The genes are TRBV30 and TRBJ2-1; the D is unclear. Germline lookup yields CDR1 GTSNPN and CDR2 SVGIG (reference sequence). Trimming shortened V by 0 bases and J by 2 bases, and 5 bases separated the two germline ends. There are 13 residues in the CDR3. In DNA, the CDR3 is TGTGCCTGGAGTGTGTATACCTACAATGAGCAGTTCTTC. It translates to CAWSVYTYNEQFF.

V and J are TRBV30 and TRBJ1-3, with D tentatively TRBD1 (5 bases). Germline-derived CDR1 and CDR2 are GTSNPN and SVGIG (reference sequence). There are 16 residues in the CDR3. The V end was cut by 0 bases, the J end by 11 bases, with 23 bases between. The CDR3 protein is CAWSVRGRRKDFAIYF. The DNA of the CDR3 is TGTGCCTGGAGTGTACGGGGGAGAAGAAAAGATTTTGCCATATATTTT.